This T cell receptor (beta chain) was profiled in a study of cytomegalovirus exposure and HLA in healthy donors. At the level of the study: From donors who were HLA-typed, an early data release held about 89 million unique TCRs.

Sampled while nominally healthy, donors likely had unrecorded immune exposures. The V gene's germline CDR1 is LNHNV and CDR2 YYDKDF (reference sequence). V was shortened by 8 bases and J by 4 bases, with 11 bases between the two germline ends. The CDR3 covers 12 residues. Findings and limits, study-wide: A later analysis associated 16,951 TCR beta sequences with HLA alleles at a 0.05 false discovery rate.

PCR used 60 Vbeta primers and 13 Jbeta primers. Using immunoSEQ multiplex PCR, the repertoire was profiled, and TCRdb retains in-frame clones only, with some absent. This table holds around 100,000 clones, about 7.6% found once. On this clone itself: Its antigen is as yet unknown.

This clonotype was sampled from a man aged 50 to 59 in good health and CMV-seronegative. The chain has TRBV15 and TRBJ2-5; D unclear. The sequenced sample consisted of PBMCs. CDR3 nucleotide sequence: TGTGCCACCGCACGAGGAAGAGAGACCCAGTACTTC. Its protein product is CATARGRETQYF.